Below, 22 T cell receptor beta chains from the same sample are listed, as sequenced in a study of T cell responses to AZD1222 COVID-19 vaccine. Measured with immunoSEQ multiplex PCR; TCRdb has only the in-frame clones, and not every one. The sample consists of under 200,000 clones, over 85% of them appearing once. Sequencing used peripheral blood, obtained on day 0 of AZD1222 vaccination. The receptors were sampled from an adult in good health.

The gene calls are TRBV27 and TRBJ2-7; 10 positions agree with TRBD1. After removal of 2 bases from V and 5 bases from J, the junction contained 9 bases not matched to a gene. Germline loops: CDR1 MNHEY, CDR2 SMNVEV (reference sequence). CDR3 length: 16 residues. For the CDR3, the DNA is TGTGCCAGCAGTTTAGCCTTGACAGGGGGCTTCCACGAGCAGTACTTC. Translation: CASSLALTGGFHEQYF.

Only one count was recorded for this clone. The gene calls are TRBV4-1 and TRBJ2-7; the D gene is possibly TRBD1 (7 bases). V lost 0 bases, J lost 6 bases, and 18 bases lay in between. The CDR3 length is 16 residues. Germline-derived CDR1 and CDR2 are MGHRA and YSYEKL. This CDR3 reads CASSQDERIQGGEQYF. CDR3 coding DNA: TGCGCCAGCAGCCAAGATGAGCGGATCCAGGGGGGCGAGCAGTACTTC.

The V and J genes are TRBV21-1 and TRBJ1-1. TRBV21-1 is classified as a pseudogene. This CDR3 is 14 amino acids long. This CDR3 is CASSKEDLRGEAFF. CDR3 DNA sequence: TGTGCCAGCAGCAAAGAGGATTTGCGCGGTGAAGCTTTCTTT.

V gene TRBV27 combines with J gene TRBJ2-3; 7 nucleotides line up with TRBD2. CDR3 size: 15 residues. Germline V CDR1 and CDR2: MNHEY, SMNVEV (reference sequence). The V and J ends lost 5 bases and 3 bases, in that order; junction bases with no gene match: 8. This CDR3 is CASSRRGVATDTQYF. The CDR3 nucleotides read TGTGCCAGCAGTCGCCGGGGGGTAGCTACAGATACGCAGTATTTT.

This chain links TRBV19 with TRBJ2-2; D gene ambiguous. The length of the CDR3 is 14 residues. V was pared by 7 bases and J by 4 bases, with 13 bases between. Germline V CDR1 and CDR2: LNHDA, SQIVND (reference sequence). CDR3 sequence (DNA): TGTGCCAGTAAAGAGCATTCTCCCACCGGGGAGCTGTTTTTT. The encoded protein is CASKEHSPTGELFF.

The J gene is TRBJ1-1, the V gene TRBV10-3; D gene uncertain. Germline V gene sequence: CDR1 ENHRY, CDR2 SYGVKD. V gave up 2 bases and J gave up 4 bases, with 5 bases separating them. The CDR3 is made up of 12 amino acids. CDR3 protein: CAISEVVTEAFF. The CDR3, as DNA: TGTGCCATCAGTGAGGTGGTCACTGAAGCTTTCTTT.

The chain uses TRBV19 and TRBJ2-1, with a possible D match to TRBD2 (5 bases). Germline V gives CDR1 LNHDA, CDR2 SQIVND (reference sequence). V was pared by 0 bases and J by 1 base, with 10 bases between. This CDR3 has 16 residues. For the CDR3, the DNA is TGTGCCAGTAGTATAGAGGAGGTTACTTCCTACAATGAGCAGTTCTTC. This codes for CASSIEEVTSYNEQFF.

This chain joins TRBV3-1 (or the pseudogene TRBV3-2) and TRBJ1-6, with D maybe TRBD1 (5 bases). This CDR3 contains 13 residues. Per the germline V gene, CDR1 is LGHDT and CDR2 is YNNKEL (reference sequence). V was pared by 4 bases and J by 6 bases, with 7 bases between. In nucleotides, the CDR3 is TGTGCCAGCAGCCGGGACGGTAATTCACCCCTCCACTTT. Translated: CASSRDGNSPLHF.

This clone was seen only a few times. The chain couples TRBV27 to TRBJ1-5; D call uncertain. Looked up from germline, CDR1 is MNHEY and CDR2 is SMNVEV (reference sequence). This CDR3 spans 15 amino acids. V lost 1 base and J 3 bases, leaving 10 bases between the germline ends. The CDR3 loop is CASSLWGDNNQPQHF. The CDR3 bases are TGTGCCAGCAGTTTATGGGGAGATAACAATCAGCCCCAGCATTTT.

A single count supports this clone. In DNA, the CDR3 is TGTGCCAGCAGTGCCCAACTAGAGGACACTGAAGCTTTCTTT. Protein product: CASSAQLEDTEAFF. V and J are TRBV6-4 and TRBJ1-1; D is undetermined. Germline-derived CDR1 and CDR2 are MRHNA and SNTAGT. Trimming stripped 4 bases from V and 3 bases from J, with 12 bases between. This CDR3 has 14 residues.

This clone appeared a single time. The gene calls are TRBV3-1 (or the pseudogene TRBV3-2) and TRBJ2-3; perhaps TRBD2 as D (6 bases). V lost 1 base to trimming and J lost 2 bases, with 13 bases between them. The germline V gene has CDR1 LGHDT and CDR2 YNNKEL (reference sequence). This CDR3 has 16 residues. CDR3: CASSQAQTGVTDTQYF. In nucleotides, the CDR3 is TGTGCCAGCAGCCAAGCCCAGACGGGAGTCACAGATACGCAGTATTTT.

This clone was seen more than once but under ten times. The CDR3 loop is CASSPDRRGPNYGYTF. In DNA form, the CDR3 reads TGTGCCAGCAGCCCGGACAGGCGCGGACCTAACTATGGCTACACCTTC. The chain has TRBV7-2 and TRBJ1-2; TRBD1 agrees at 7 bases. V shed 5 bases and J 0 bases; nucleotides not matched to a gene: 9. This CDR3 is built from 16 residues. CDR1 is SGHTA and CDR2 is FQGNSA in the germline V gene.

CDR3 DNA: TGTGCCAGCAGCTTAGAGTCAACTAGCGGGGGAACCGGGGAGCTGTTTTTT. It translates to CASSLESTSGGTGELFF. The chain is built from TRBV7-6 and TRBJ2-2; 11 bases map to TRBD2. V gave up 1 base and J gave up 5 bases; unmatched junction bases: 6. Germline V gene lookup returns CDR1 SGHVS and CDR2 FNYEAQ. The CDR3 covers 17 residues. Supplemented by reference TRBV7-6 and TRBJ2-2, the full variable domain reads GAGVSQSPRYKVTKRGQDVALRCDPISGHVSLYWYRQALGQGPEFLTYFNYEAQQDKSGLPNDRFSAERPEGSISTLTIQRTEQRDSAMYRCASSLESTSGGTGELFFGEGSRLTVL.

The DNA for the CDR3 is TGTGCCTGGAGTGAGGGCGGACTGAGTAATCAGCCCCAGCATTTT. Protein sequence: CAWSEGGLSNQPQHF. The chain links TRBV30 to TRBJ1-5; D is undetermined. CDR1 GTSNPN and CDR2 SVGIG come from the germline V gene (reference sequence). The CDR3 is 15 amino acids. The V gene lost 1 base and the J gene lost 4 bases, with 14 bases spanning the gap. The full variable domain, its missing parts supplied by reference TRBV30 and TRBJ1-5, is SQTIHQWPATLVQPVGSPLSLECTVEGTSNPNLYWYRQAAGRGLQLLFYSVGIGQISSEVPQNLSASRPQDRQFILSSKKLLLSDSGFYLCAWSEGGLSNQPQHFGDGTRLSIL.

The chain links TRBV11-2 to TRBJ1-1, with D hard to call. This CDR3 spans 12 amino acids. Per the germline V gene, CDR1 is SGHAT and CDR2 is FQNNGV. The V gene lost 1 base and the J gene lost 3 bases, with 3 bases spanning the gap. DNA of the CDR3: TGTGCCAGCAGCTTAGTGGACACTGAAGCTTTCTTT. Protein: CASSLVDTEAFF.

V gene TRBV4-1 combines with J gene TRBJ1-4; D is unclear. The germline V and J ends were trimmed by 1 base and 12 bases, with 6 bases remaining between them. Looked up from germline, CDR1 is MGHRA and CDR2 is YSYEKL. The CDR3 runs 11 residues. The CDR3 bases are TGCGCCAGCAGCCAAGTAGAGCAACTGTTTTTT. Encoded protein: CASSQVEQLFF.

J is TRBJ2-5 and V is TRBV7-8; TRBD2 is a possible D gene (5 bases). Germline CDR1 reads SGHVS; CDR2 reads FQNEAQ. With 1 base removed from V and 6 bases from J, the gap between germline ends came to 15 bases. The CDR3 length is 15 residues. This chain's CDR3 is CASSLGGAGEKTQYF. The CDR3 DNA is TGTGCCAGCAGCTTAGGAGGAGCCGGGGAAAAGACCCAGTACTTC.

This clone has a single count. V and J are TRBV18 and TRBJ1-1, with 7 bases matching TRBD1. V trimming: 5 bases; J trimming: 0 bases; junction bases outside the gene matches: 6. The CDR3 runs to 15 residues. The V gene's germline CDR1 is KGHSH and CDR2 LQKENI. The CDR3 DNA reads as TGTGCCAGCTCAAAAAGGGGACAGATGAACACTGAAGCTTTCTTT. It specifies CASSKRGQMNTEAFF.

The chain uses TRBV27 and TRBJ1-3; D unclear. Germline assignment: CDR1 MNHEY and CDR2 SMNVEV (reference sequence). Deletions cut 9 bases from V and 4 bases from J, with 10 bases between. The CDR3 spans 12 residues. CDR3 loop: CARKPVGNTIYF. CDR3 bases: TGTGCCAGAAAACCCGTAGGAAACACCATATATTTT.

J is TRBJ1-3 and V is TRBV4-1; possibly TRBD1 for D (5 bases). The CDR3 is 16 residues long. V was shortened by 5 bases and J by 0 bases, with 14 bases between the two germline ends. Germline loops: CDR1 MGHRA, CDR2 YSYEKL. The CDR3 here is CASSGGHGPSGNTIYF. In nucleotides, the CDR3 is TGCGCCAGCAGCGGCGGACACGGACCCTCTGGAAACACCATATATTTT.

The rearrangement uses TRBV9 and TRBJ1-4; possible D gene TRBD1, 5 bases. CDR1 is SGDLS, CDR2 YYNGEE, per germline. The CDR3 is 13 residues long. Trimming took off 1 base at V and 8 bases at J, with 9 bases between the two ends. CDR3 amino acids: CASSVREGEKLFF. CDR3 nucleotide sequence: TGTGCCAGCAGCGTACGAGAGGGGGAAAAACTGTTTTTT.

This chain joins TRBV3-1 (or the pseudogene TRBV3-2) and TRBJ1-3; D is unresolved. Germline CDR1 is LGHDT and CDR2 is YNNKEL (reference sequence). The ends were cut back, 3 bases at V and 2 bases at J, with 11 bases in the middle. The CDR3 has 15 amino acids. CDR3 nucleotides: TGTGCCAGCAGCCATCCCCCCGGGGCTGGAAACACCATATATTTT. The encoded protein is CASSHPPGAGNTIYF.